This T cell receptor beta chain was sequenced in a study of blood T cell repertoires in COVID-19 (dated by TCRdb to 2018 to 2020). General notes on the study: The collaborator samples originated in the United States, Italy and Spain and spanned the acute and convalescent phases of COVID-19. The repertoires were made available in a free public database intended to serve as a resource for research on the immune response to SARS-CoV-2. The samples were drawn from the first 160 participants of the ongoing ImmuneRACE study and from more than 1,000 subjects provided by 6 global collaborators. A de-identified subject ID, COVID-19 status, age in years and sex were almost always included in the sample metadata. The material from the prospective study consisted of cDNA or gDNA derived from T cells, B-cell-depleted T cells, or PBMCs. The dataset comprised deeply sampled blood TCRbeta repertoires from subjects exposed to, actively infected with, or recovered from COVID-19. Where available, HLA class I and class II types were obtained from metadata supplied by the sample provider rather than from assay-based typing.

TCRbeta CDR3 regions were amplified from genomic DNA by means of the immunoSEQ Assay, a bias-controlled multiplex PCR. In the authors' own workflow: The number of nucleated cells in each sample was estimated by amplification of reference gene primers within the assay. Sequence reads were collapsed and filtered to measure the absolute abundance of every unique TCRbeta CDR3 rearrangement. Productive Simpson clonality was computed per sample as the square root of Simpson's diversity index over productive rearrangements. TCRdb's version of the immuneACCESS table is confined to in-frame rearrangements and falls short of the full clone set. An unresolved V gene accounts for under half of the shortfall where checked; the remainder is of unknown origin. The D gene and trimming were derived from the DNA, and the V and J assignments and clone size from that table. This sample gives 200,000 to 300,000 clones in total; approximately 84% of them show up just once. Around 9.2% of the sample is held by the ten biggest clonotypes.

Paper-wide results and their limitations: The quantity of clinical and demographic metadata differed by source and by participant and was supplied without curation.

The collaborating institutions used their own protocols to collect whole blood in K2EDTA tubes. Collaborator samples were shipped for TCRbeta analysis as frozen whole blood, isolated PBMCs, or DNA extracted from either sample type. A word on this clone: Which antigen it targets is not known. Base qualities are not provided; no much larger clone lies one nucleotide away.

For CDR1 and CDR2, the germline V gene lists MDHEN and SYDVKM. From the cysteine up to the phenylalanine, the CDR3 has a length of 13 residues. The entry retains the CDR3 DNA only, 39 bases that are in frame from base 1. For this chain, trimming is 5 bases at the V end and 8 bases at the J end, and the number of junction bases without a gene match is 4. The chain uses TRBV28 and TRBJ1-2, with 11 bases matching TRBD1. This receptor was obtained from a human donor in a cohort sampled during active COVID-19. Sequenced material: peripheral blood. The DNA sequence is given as TGTGCCAGCAGTCGGACAGGGGGCGCAGGCTACACCTTC. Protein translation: CASSRTGGAGYTF.